This T cell receptor (beta chain) was recorded in a study of blood T cells in healthy people across ages. Germline CDR1 is MDHEN and CDR2 is SYDVKM. CDR3 size: 14 residues. Trimming took 5 bases from V and 4 from J; bases not matched to a gene: 3. A second PCR, run for roughly 7 to 11 cycles, used a sample-barcoded 5' primer plus a J-beta primer mix. Each cDNA molecule, via a template-switch adaptor with 12 random nucleotides, was tagged. Every individual sample yielded 2.5 million or more paired-end reads (each containing CDR3). TCRdb used MiXCR to reprocess the 5' RACE reads, holding one entry per CDR3 protein. Among 780,000 or so distinct CDR3 sequences, more than 55% were seen once, and the ten largest hold around 24%. General study results and limits: Roughly linearly, TCR beta diversity per million T cells fell as age increased. CMV infection status of these donors was not known.

As regards this clonotype: Its antigen is not known.

The material sequenced was blood. This TCR derives from a man between 35 and 55 years old in good health. This chain links TRBV28 with TRBJ2-5; 11 bases fit TRBD2. The CDR3 reads CASSASGRRETQYF. In nucleotides, the CDR3 is TGTGCCAGCAGTGCTAGCGGGAGGCGAGAGACCCAGTACTTC.